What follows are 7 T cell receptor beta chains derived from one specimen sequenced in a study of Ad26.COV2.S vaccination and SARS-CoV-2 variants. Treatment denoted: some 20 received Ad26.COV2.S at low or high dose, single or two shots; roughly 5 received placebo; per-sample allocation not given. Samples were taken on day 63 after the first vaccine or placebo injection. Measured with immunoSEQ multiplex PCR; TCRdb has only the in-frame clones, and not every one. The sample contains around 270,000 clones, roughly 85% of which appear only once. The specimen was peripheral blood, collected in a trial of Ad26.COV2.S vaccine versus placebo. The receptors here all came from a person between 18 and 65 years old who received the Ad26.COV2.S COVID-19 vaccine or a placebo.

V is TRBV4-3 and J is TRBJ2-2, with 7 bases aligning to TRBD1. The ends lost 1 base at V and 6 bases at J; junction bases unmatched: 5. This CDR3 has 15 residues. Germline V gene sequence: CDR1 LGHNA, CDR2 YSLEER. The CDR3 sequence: CASSQVPGGPGELFF. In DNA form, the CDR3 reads TGCGCCAGCAGCCAAGTTCCAGGGGGACCCGGGGAGCTGTTTTTT.

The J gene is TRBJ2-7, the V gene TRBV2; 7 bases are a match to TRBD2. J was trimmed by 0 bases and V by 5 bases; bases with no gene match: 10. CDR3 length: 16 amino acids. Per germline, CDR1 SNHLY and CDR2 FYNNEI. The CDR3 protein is CASSLGGDGGSYEQYF. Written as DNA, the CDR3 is TGTGCCAGCAGTCTTGGGGGGGACGGGGGCTCCTACGAGCAGTACTTC.

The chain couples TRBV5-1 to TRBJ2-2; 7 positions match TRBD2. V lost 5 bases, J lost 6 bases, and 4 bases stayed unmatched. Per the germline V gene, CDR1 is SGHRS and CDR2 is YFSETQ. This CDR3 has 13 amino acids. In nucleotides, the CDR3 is TGCGCCAGCAGGCCCGGACTAGCCGGGGAGCTGTTTTTT. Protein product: CASRPGLAGELFF.

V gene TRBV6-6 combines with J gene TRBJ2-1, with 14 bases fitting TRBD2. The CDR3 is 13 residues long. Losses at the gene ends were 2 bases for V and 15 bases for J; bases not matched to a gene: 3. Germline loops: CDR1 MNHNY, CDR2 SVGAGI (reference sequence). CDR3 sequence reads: CASSYETSGRGFF. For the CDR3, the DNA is TGTGCCAGCAGTTACGAGACTAGCGGGAGGGGGTTCTTC.

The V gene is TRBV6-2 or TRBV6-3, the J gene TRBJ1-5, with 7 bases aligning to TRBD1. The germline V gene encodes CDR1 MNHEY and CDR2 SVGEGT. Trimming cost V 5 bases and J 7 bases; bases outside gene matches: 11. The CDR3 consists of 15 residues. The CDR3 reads CASSKDRVDGQPQHF. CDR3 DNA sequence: TGTGCCAGCAGTAAAGACAGGGTCGATGGGCAGCCCCAGCATTTT.

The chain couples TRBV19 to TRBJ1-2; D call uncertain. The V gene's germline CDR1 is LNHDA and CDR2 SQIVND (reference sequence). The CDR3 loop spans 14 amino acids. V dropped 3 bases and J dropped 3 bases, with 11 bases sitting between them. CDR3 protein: CASSIDGFDYGYTF. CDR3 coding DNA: TGTGCCAGTAGTATCGACGGTTTCGACTATGGCTACACCTTC.

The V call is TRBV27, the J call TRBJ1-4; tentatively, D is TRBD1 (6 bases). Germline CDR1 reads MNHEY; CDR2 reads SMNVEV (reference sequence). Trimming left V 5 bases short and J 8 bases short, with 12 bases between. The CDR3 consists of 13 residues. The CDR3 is CASSTGLWEKLFF. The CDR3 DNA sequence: TGTGCCAGCAGTACAGGGTTATGGGAAAAACTGTTTTTT.